A selection of T cell receptor beta chains follows, all from one sample in a study of CD8 T cells in Susac syndrome. A single record per CDR3 protein comes from TCRdb applying MiXCR to the immunoSEQ multiplex PCR reads. The table has around 200,000 distinct CDR3 sequences, about 90% seen once. The sample taken for sequencing was CD8+ T cells from PBMCs. These receptors all come from a human donor with multiple sclerosis. CDR3s include the opening cysteine and the closing phenylalanine or tryptophan. D genes are given only for firm matches. The size entry is marked missing in some rows and otherwise reads once, few, many or a size class.

size	V	J	D	CDR3	DNA
.	TRBV12-2	TRBJ2-2	.	CASRLGRGDLGLFF	TGTGCAAGTCGCTTAGGGCGGGGAGACCTCGGGCTGTTTTTT
.	TRBV25-1	TRBJ2-2	.	CASTPENTGELFF	TGTGCCAGCACCCCGGAGAACACCGGGGAGCTGTTTTTT
.	TRBV6-1	TRBJ1-1	.	CASSDYSGTEAFF	TGTGCCAGCAGTGACTACAGTGGGACTGAAGCTTTCTTT
.	TRBV6-6	TRBJ1-5	TRBD1	CASSPWTGHNQPQHF	TGTGCCAGCAGCCCATGGACAGGGCACAATCAGCCCCAGCATTTT
once	TRBV11-2	TRBJ2-5	.	CASSPGGGQYF	TGTGCCAGCAGCCCCGGGGGCGGGCAGTACTTC
.	TRBV9	TRBJ2-1	.	CASSTRYNEQFF	TGTGCCAGCAGCACACGGTACAATGAGCAGTTCTTC
.	TRBV20-1	TRBJ2-7	.	CSASSLAGEQYF	TGCAGTGCTAGTTCTCTCGCGGGGGAGCAGTACTTC
.	TRBV4-1	TRBJ2-4	.	CASSPIGGPKNIQYF	TGCGCCAGCAGCCCGATCGGGGGGCCCAAAAACATTCAGTACTTC
.	TRBV5-4	TRBJ2-3	TRBD2	CASSFPEVAGDSPDTQYF	TGTGCCAGCAGCTTCCCCGAAGTGGCGGGAGACAGTCCAGATACGCAGTATTTT
few	TRBV12-5	TRBJ2-1	.	CASGYQRDNEQFF	TGTGCTAGTGGTTATCAGCGGGACAATGAGCAGTTCTTC
.	TRBV12-3/TRBV12-4	TRBJ2-3	TRBD2	CASSLILAGGGDTQYF	TGTGCCAGCAGTTTGATTCTGGCGGGAGGGGGGGATACGCAGTATTTT
.	TRBV5-6	TRBJ2-1	.	CASSLGGPGGNEQFF	TGTGCCAGCAGCTTGGGGGGGCCGGGTGGCAATGAGCAGTTCTTC
.	TRBV4-3	TRBJ1-3	.	CASSQDLGTTGNTIYF	TGCGCCAGCAGCCAAGATCTCGGGACAACTGGAAACACCATATATTTT
.	TRBV4-2	TRBJ2-2	.	CASSQEPGELFF	TGTGCCAGCAGCCAAGAACCCGGGGAGCTGTTTTTT
.	TRBV6-6	TRBJ1-1	.	CASSYYPGDTEAFF	TGTGCCAGCAGTTATTACCCGGGGGACACTGAAGCTTTCTTT
.	TRBV18	TRBJ2-7	.	CASSPLASHEQYF	TGTGCCAGCTCACCACTAGCTTCCCACGAGCAGTACTTC
.	TRBV7-9	TRBJ2-2	.	CASSPVSNANTGELFF	TGTGCCAGCAGTCCTGTAAGCAACGCGAACACCGGGGAGCTGTTTTTT
.	TRBV12-3/TRBV12-4	TRBJ1-2	TRBD1	CASSPSPGQGWIGGGYTF	TGTGCCAGCAGTCCATCACCGGGACAGGGATGGATAGGCGGCGGCTACACCTTC
.	TRBV9	TRBJ2-1	TRBD1	CASSPSGTGAYEQFF	TGTGCCAGCAGCCCCTCCGGGACAGGGGCGTATGAGCAGTTCTTC
.	TRBV15	TRBJ1-1	TRBD1	CATSRKQGAEAFF	TGTGCCACCAGCAGAAAACAGGGGGCAGAAGCTTTCTTT
few	TRBV5-5	TRBJ2-4	TRBD2	CASSLGGLAKNIQYF	TGTGCCAGTAGTTTGGGGGGGTTAGCCAAAAACATTCAGTACTTC
.	TRBV20-1	TRBJ2-5	TRBD1	CSAGQAGETQYF	TGCAGTGCTGGACAGGCAGGAGAGACCCAGTACTTC
.	TRBV7-6	TRBJ1-1	.	CASRAGGKNTEAFF	TGTGCCAGCAGGGCCGGGGGGAAGAACACTGAAGCTTTCTTT
.	TRBV2	TRBJ2-2	TRBD2	CASSPSGRNTGELFF	TGTGCCAGCAGTCCCAGCGGGAGGAACACCGGGGAGCTGTTTTTT
.	TRBV27	TRBJ2-2	.	CASSFGGNTGELFF	TGTGCCAGCAGTTTTGGGGGGAACACCGGGGAGCTGTTTTTT
.	TRBV5-6	TRBJ2-5	.	CASSLGAFQETQYF	TGTGCCAGCAGCTTGGGGGCATTTCAAGAGACCCAGTACTTC
.	TRBV7-9	TRBJ2-7	.	CASSLESHSYEQYF	TGTGCCAGCAGCTTAGAGTCCCACAGCTACGAGCAGTACTTC
.	TRBV29-1	TRBJ2-3	TRBD1	CSLTGGREDTQYF	TGCAGCCTGACAGGGGGCAGGGAGGATACGCAGTATTTT
.	TRBV5-4	TRBJ1-3	.	CASSPRPPTGGPGNTIYF	TGTGCCAGCAGCCCCCGCCCCCCGACAGGTGGGCCTGGAAACACCATATATTTT
.	TRBV7-9	TRBJ1-2	.	CASSFGGHNYGYTF	TGTGCCAGCAGCTTTGGGGGGCACAACTATGGCTACACCTTC
.	TRBV4-2	TRBJ2-3	.	CASSQDQSDTQYF	TGTGCCAGCAGCCAAGATCAGTCAGATACGCAGTATTTT
.	TRBV6-5	TRBJ2-2	.	CASSYKLVTTGELFF	TGTGCCAGCAGTTACAAACTAGTTACCACCGGGGAGCTGTTTTTT